Below, one T cell receptor beta chain is given with its context. As yet, its antigen is unknown. This specimen comes from a study of OX40 agonist ivuxolimab in advanced cancers. The data were produced by immunoSEQ multiplex PCR, yet TCRdb's version contains in-frame clones alone and is incomplete. The sample includes 61,000 or so clones, about 86% of them seen just once. This CDR3 contains 14 residues. V trimming: 8 bases; J trimming: 4 bases; junction bases outside the gene matches: 13. Germline CDR1 reads SQVTM; CDR2 reads ANQGSEA. Drawing of blood for sampling happened at baseline, at cycle 4 day 1, and at cycle 7 day 1. Study-level findings and limits: Some patients without response likewise showed low normalized clonal expansion. CD4+ and CD8+ blood T cells expanded clonally by week 6 at 0.1 to 3.0 mg/kg.

The starting material was CD4+ or CD8+ T cells sorted from blood, obtained in a trial of the OX40 agonist ivuxolimab. The receptor was derived from an adult with an advanced solid tumor such as melanoma, head and neck, liver or kidney cancer. The chain recombines TRBV29-1 with TRBJ1-2, with 7 bases that match TRBD1. In DNA form, the CDR3 reads TGCAGCACTCGACAGGGAGTTTCTACCTATGGCTACACCTTC. Translated, it gives CSTRQGVSTYGYTF.